What follows is one TCR beta chain and its context. Its antigen is undetermined. The data are from a study of blood T cells in healthy people across ages. Trimming took 6 bases from V and 3 from J, leaving 14 bases between them. CDR3 length: 14 amino acids. CDR1 is WSHSY, CDR2 SAAADI, per germline. Through a sample-barcoded 5' primer and a J-beta primer mix, a second PCR was run for roughly 6 to 11 cycles. TCRdb re-called the 5' RACE reads with MiXCR, one entry per CDR3 protein. The table records approximately 1.5 million distinct CDR3 sequences, roughly a third of them present only once. Overall study results and limits: Aged donors had fewer naive CD4+ cells and lower diversity than long-lived donors. Conclusively comparing naive with antigen-experienced cells was impossible with unsorted PBMCs.

Per-sample PBMC isolation yielded at least 7 million cells. This sequence joins TRBV10-2 and TRBJ2-5, with D perhaps TRBD1 (5 bases). The clonotype was recovered from a woman under 40 in good health. The sequenced sample consisted of blood. CDR3 DNA sequence: TGCGCCAGCAGGGTTGGTACAGGAGAAGAGACCCAGTACTTC. It encodes CASRVGTGEETQYF.